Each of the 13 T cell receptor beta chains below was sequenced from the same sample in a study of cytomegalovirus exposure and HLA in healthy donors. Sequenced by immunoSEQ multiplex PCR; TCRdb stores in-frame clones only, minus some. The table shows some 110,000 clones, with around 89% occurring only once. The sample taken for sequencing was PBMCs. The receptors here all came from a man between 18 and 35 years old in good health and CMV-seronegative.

The CDR3 sequence: CASSHPGLAVNQETQYF. CDR3 sequence (DNA): TGCGCCAGCAGCCATCCGGGACTAGCGGTGAACCAAGAGACCCAGTACTTC. The chain is built from TRBV4-1 and TRBJ2-5; 11 bases are shared with TRBD2. V trimming: 3 bases; J trimming: 0 bases; junction bases outside the gene matches: 6. Germline CDR1 is MGHRA and CDR2 is YSYEKL. The CDR3 length is 17 residues.

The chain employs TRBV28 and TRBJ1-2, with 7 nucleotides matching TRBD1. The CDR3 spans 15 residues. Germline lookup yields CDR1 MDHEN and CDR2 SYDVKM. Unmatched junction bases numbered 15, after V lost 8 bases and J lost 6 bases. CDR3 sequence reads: CASSETGSEFNGYTF. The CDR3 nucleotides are TGTGCCAGCTCCGAGACAGGGTCCGAATTTAATGGCTACACCTTC.

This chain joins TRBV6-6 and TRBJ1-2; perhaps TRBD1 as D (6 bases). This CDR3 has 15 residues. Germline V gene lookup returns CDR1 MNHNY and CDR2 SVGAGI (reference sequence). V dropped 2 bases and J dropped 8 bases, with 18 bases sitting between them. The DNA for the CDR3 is TGTGCCAGCAGTTACACGGATCCCACAGGGTTCGGCTACACCTTC. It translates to CASSYTDPTGFGYTF.

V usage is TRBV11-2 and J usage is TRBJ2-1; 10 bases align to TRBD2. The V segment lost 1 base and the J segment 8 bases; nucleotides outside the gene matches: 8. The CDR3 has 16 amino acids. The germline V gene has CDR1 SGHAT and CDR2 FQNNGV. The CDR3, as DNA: TGTGCCAGCAGCTTAGTATCAGCGGGGGGGCCAGATGAGCAGTTCTTC. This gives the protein CASSLVSAGGPDEQFF.

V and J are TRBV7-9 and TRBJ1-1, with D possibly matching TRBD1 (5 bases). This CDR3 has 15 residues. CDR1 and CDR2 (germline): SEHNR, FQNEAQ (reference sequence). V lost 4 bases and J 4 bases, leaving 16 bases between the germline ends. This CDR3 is CASSSPTGGPTEAFF. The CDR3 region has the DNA TGTGCCAGCAGCTCCCCGACCGGGGGTCCCACTGAAGCTTTCTTT.

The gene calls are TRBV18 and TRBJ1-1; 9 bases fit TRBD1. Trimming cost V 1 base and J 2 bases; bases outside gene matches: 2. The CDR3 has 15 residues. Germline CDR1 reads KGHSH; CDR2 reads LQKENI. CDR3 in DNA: TGTGCCAGCTCACCACGACAGGGGGTTAACACTGAAGCTTTCTTT. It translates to CASSPRQGVNTEAFF.

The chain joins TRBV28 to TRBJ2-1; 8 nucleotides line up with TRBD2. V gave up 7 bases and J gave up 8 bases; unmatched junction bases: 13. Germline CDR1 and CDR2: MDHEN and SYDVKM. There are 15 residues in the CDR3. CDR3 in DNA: TGTGCCAGCACACAGCGGGAGTTGGTAACGGATGAGCAGTTCTTC. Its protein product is CASTQRELVTDEQFF.

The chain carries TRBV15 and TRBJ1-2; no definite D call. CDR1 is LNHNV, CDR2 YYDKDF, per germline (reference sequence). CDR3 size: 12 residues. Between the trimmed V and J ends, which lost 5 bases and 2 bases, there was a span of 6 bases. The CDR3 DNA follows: TGTGCCACCAGCCGGAGAAACTATGGCTACACCTTC. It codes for CATSRRNYGYTF.

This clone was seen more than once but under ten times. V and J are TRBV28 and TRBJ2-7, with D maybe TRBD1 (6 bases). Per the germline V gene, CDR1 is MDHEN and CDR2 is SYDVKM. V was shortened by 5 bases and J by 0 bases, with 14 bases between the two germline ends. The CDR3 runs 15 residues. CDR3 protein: CASSPPQGHSYEQYF. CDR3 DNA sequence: TGTGCCAGCAGTCCCCCCCAGGGGCACTCCTACGAGCAGTACTTC.

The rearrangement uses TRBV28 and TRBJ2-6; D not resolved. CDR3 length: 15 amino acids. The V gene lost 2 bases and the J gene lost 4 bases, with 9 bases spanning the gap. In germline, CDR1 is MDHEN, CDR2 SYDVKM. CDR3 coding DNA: TGTGCCAGCAGTTTAGGCGGTGCCGGGGCCAACGTCCTGACTTTC. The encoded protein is CASSLGGAGANVLTF.

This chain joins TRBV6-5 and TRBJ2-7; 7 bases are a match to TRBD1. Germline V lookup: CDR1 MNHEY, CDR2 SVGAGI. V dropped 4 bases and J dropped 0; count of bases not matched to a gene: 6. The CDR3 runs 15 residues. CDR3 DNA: TGTGCCAGCAGTTCCACAGGGGCTAGCTCCTACGAGCAGTACTTC. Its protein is CASSSTGASSYEQYF.

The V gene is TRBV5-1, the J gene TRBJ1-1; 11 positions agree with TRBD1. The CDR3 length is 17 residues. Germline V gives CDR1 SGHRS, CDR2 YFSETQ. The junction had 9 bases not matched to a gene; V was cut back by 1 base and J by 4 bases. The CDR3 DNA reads TGCGCCAGCAGCTTGAGTCCGGGACAGGGGGTCGGCACTGAAGCTTTCTTT. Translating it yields CASSLSPGQGVGTEAFF.

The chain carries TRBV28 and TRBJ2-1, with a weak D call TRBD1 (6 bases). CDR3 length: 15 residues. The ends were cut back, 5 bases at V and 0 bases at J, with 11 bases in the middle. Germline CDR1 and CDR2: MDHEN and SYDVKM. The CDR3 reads CASSPRDNSYNEQFF. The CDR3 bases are TGTGCCAGCAGTCCTAGGGACAACTCCTACAATGAGCAGTTCTTC.